What follows describes a single T cell receptor beta chain. A junction boundary mismatches the germline segment, possibly from a read error. Per germline, CDR1 ENHRY and CDR2 SYGVKD. CDR3 length equals 11 residues. Profiles of TCR beta VDJ and CDR3 were generated from a genomic DNA template. TCRdb independently ran MiXCR on the reads; one entry per CDR3 protein. The data contain 150,000 to 160,000 distinct CDR3 sequences, about 48% of them seen just once; the ten biggest clones take up approximately 12%. For sequencing, patients were chosen who had shown expansion of CD8+CD57+ cells by flow cytometry. When blood sampling took place, the patients had received no therapy. The data were taken from a study of CD8+CD57+ T cells in acquired aplastic anemia. Overall study context: Across the sorted CD4+ and CD8+ cells, DNA amounts averaged roughly 3 ug.

V and J are TRBV10-3 and TRBJ2-7, with D unresolved. The sequenced sample consisted of sorted CD4+, CD8+, or CD8+CD57+ T cells (not recorded which) from PBMCs. This clonotype was obtained from a human donor with aplastic anemia. The CDR3: CASSYMGEQYF. CDR3 nucleotide sequence: TGTGCCAGCAGTTATATGGGCGAGCAGTACTTC.